This record covers a single T cell receptor beta chain. It has no known antigen specificity. Base qualities are missing; no much larger clone stands one base away. This specimen belongs to a study of blood T cell repertoires in COVID-19 (dated by TCRdb to 2020 to 2022). Regarding the complete study: Samples covering the acute and convalescent phases of COVID-19 were provided by collaborators in the United States, Italy and Spain. A de-identified subject ID, COVID-19 status, age in years and sex were almost always included in the sample metadata. The prospective study material was composed of cDNA or gDNA derived from T cells, B-cell-depleted T cells, or PBMCs. Where HLA class I and class II types were available, the types were taken from metadata supplied by the sample provider, not from assay-based typing. The repertoires were released in a freely available public database meant as a resource for research on the immune response to SARS-CoV-2. Subjects who had been exposed to COVID-19, were actively infected with it, or had recovered from it provided the deeply sampled blood TCRbeta repertoires that made up the dataset. Samples came from the ongoing ImmuneRACE study (first 160 participants) plus 1,254 subjects from 6 global collaborators.

On the study overall, not on this receptor specifically: The quantity of clinical and demographic metadata differed by source and by participant and was supplied without curation.

Enrolling through a virtual design, the prospective study's participants ranged in age from about 18 to 89 years and lived across roughly 23 United States geographic areas. Cohort assignment in the prospective study relied on participant-reported clinical history from a screening survey and a study questionnaire. Exposed participants had been in contact, within 2 weeks of entering the study, with a person who had a PCR-confirmed or clinician-diagnosed case of COVID-19. In the prospective study, mobile phlebotomists collected whole blood, serum and a nasopharyngeal or oropharyngeal swab from each participant. Prospective study participants could optionally give additional blood draws and questionnaires over an approximately two-month period. Before DNA extraction, prospective study blood samples were shipped either frozen or at room temperature. Including the terminal cysteine and phenylalanine, the CDR3 comprises 15 residues. The read is trimmed to its CDR3 DNA, 45 bases read in frame from base 1. The germline V gene encodes CDR1 SGHRS and CDR2 YFSETQ. Trimming at the junction amounts to 4 bases on V and 1 base on J, and the germline ends lie 14 bases apart.

The immunoSEQ Assay, a bias-controlled multiplex PCR, was used to amplify TCRbeta CDR3 regions from genomic DNA. The authors processed their data as follows. Nucleated cell counts per sample were estimated from amplification of reference gene primers within the assay. Sequence reads were collapsed and filtered to measure the absolute abundance of every unique TCRbeta CDR3 rearrangement. For each sample, productive Simpson clonality was calculated by taking the square root of Simpson's diversity index across productive rearrangements. TCRdb re-hosts the immuneACCESS table, in-frame sequences only. Its copies lack some clones; in the studies checked, an unresolved V gene accounts for under half of them, and the cause for the rest is not known. V and J calls and clone size follow that table, whereas D and trimming were derived from the DNA. The sample table holds 250,000 to 300,000 clones, of which approximately 81% were seen once. Of the sample, 6.6% falls within the top ten clones.

The rearranged segments are TRBV5-1 and TRBJ1-1, with the D gene too uncertain to name. The sequenced sample was PBMCs or T cells enriched from blood (not recorded which). The clonotype was recovered from a woman aged 45-65 years who had been exposed to COVID-19. The DNA sequence is TGCGCCAGCAGCGAGGTTGTCGGCCCGAACACTGAAGCTTTCTTT. It encodes CASSEVVGPNTEAFF.